A single sample gave rise to the 16 T cell receptor beta chains below, sequenced in a study of neoadjuvant nivolumab and ipilimumab in lung cancer (dated by TCRdb to 2020 to 2022). The time point tag for this specimen amounts to: at surgical resection after neoadjuvant nivolumab +/- ipilimumab. The library was made by the immunoSEQ multiplex PCR assay. TCRdb provides this immuneACCESS table in a form limited to in-frame rearrangements. Some clones are lacking; in checked studies, under half of them reflect an unresolved V gene, and why the rest are absent is not known. Counted in this sample were about 30,000 clones; more than 80% of them appeared once. The leading ten clones occupy about 5.5% of the sample. This material consisted of tumor tissue, taken after neoadjuvant nivolumab, alone or with ipilimumab, at or shortly before surgery. The source of these receptors is an adult with non-small cell lung cancer.

The chain carries TRBV6-1 and TRBJ2-1, with 8 bases aligning to TRBD1. The ends lost 8 bases at V and 3 bases at J; junction bases unmatched: 3. The CDR3 is 13 residues long. CDR1 is MNHNS, CDR2 SASEGT, per germline. The CDR3 bases are TGTGCCAGCGGAGGACAGGGCTACAATGAGCAGTTCTTC. This encodes CASGGQGYNEQFF.

The rearrangement links TRBV7-3 to TRBJ1-1, with D perhaps TRBD1 (5 bases). Trimming cost V 1 base and J 5 bases, with 11 bases left between them. The germline gives CDR1 SGHTA, CDR2 FQGTGA. CDR3 length: 14 residues. The chain's CDR3 is CASSLNAGRTEAFF. In nucleotides, the CDR3 is TGTGCCAGCAGCTTAAATGCAGGGAGGACTGAAGCTTTCTTT. Supplemented by reference TRBV7-3 and TRBJ1-1, the full variable domain reads GAGVSQTPSNKVTEKGKYVELRCDPISGHTALYWYRQSLGQGPEFLIYFQGTGAADDSGLPNDRFFAVRPEGSVSTLKIQRTERGDSAVYLCASSLNAGRTEAFFGQGTRLTVV.

The chain has TRBV30 and TRBJ2-5; possible D gene TRBD1, 5 bases. Trimming shortened V by 2 bases and J by 2 bases, and 15 bases separated the two germline ends. Germline V gene lookup returns CDR1 GTSNPN and CDR2 SVGIG (reference sequence). The CDR3 is 15 amino acids. The CDR3 here is CAWSIQGGAQETQYF. The CDR3 region has the DNA TGTGCCTGGAGTATCCAGGGTGGAGCACAAGAGACCCAGTACTTC.

This clone has just one count. The V and J genes are TRBV27 and TRBJ1-5; D unresolved. Trimming removed 4 bases from V and 0 bases from J, with 10 bases in between. Germline CDR1 reads MNHEY; CDR2 reads SMNVEV (reference sequence). This CDR3 comprises 15 residues. CDR3 residues: CASSSRASSNQPQHF. DNA of the CDR3: TGTGCCAGCAGTTCGAGGGCTAGTAGCAATCAGCCCCAGCATTTT.

V usage is TRBV12-5 and J usage is TRBJ1-1; D is unresolved. V lost 6 bases and J lost 3, with 11 bases in between. CDR1 is LGHNT, CDR2 FRNRAP, per germline. The CDR3 has 13 residues. CDR3 coding DNA: TGTGCTAGTGGCCGGTCGGGCGACACTGAAGCTTTCTTT. Translating it yields CASGRSGDTEAFF.

This chain joins TRBV11-2 and TRBJ1-2; D is possibly TRBD1 (5 bases). Trimming left V 0 bases short and J 7 bases short, with 12 bases between. Per germline, CDR1 SGHAT and CDR2 FQNNGV. This CDR3 comprises 14 residues. CDR3 amino acids: CASSLEDQGIGYTF. Here the CDR3 DNA reads TGTGCCAGCAGCTTAGAAGACCAGGGTATTGGCTACACCTTC.

A single count supports this clone. The rearrangement uses TRBV5-6 and TRBJ1-2, with D perhaps matching TRBD1 (5 bases). This CDR3 has 13 amino acids. CDR1 is SGHDT and CDR2 is YYEEEE in the germline V gene. V was pared by 3 bases and J by 2 bases, with 8 bases between. Written as DNA, the CDR3 is TGTGCCAGCAGCTCCAGGGCCAACTATGGCTACACCTTC. This translates into CASSSRANYGYTF.

The chain couples TRBV11-2 to TRBJ2-7, with 9 bases lining up with TRBD2. V gave up 5 bases and J gave up 4 bases; unmatched junction bases: 9. From germline, CDR1 is SGHAT and CDR2 FQNNGV. The CDR3 consists of 15 residues. The CDR3 loop reads CASSLTSGLMYEQYF. The CDR3 DNA sequence: TGTGCCAGCAGCCTGACTAGCGGTCTCATGTACGAGCAGTACTTC.

This chain links TRBV7-2 with TRBJ1-5, with a weak D call TRBD1 (6 bases). This CDR3 has 13 residues. V gave up 6 bases and J gave up 7 bases, with 13 bases separating them. Germline V CDR1 and CDR2: SGHTA, FQGNSA. The chain's CDR3 is CASSPRTEQPQHF. In DNA form, the CDR3 reads TGTGCCAGCAGTCCAAGGACAGAGCAGCCCCAGCATTTT.

The CDR3 DNA reads as TGCAGCGTTGAGAGGGACAGCATGAACACTGAAGCTTTCTTT. Protein product: CSVERDSMNTEAFF. This sequence joins TRBV29-1 and TRBJ1-1; 7 bases map to TRBD1. J lost 0 bases, V lost 3 bases, and 4 bases had no gene match. Germline V gene data show CDR1 as SQVTM and CDR2 as ANQGSEA. This CDR3 has 14 amino acids. Complete variable domain (other parts from reference TRBV29-1 and TRBJ1-1): SAVISQKPSRDICQRGTSLTIQCQVDSQVTMMFWYRQQPGQSLTLIATANQGSEATYESGFVIDKFPISRPNLTFSTLTVSNMSPEDSSIYLCSVERDSMNTEAFFGQGTRLTVV.

This clone was detected a few times. This chain connects TRBV30 to TRBJ2-1, with 16 bases fitting TRBD2. There are 18 residues in the CDR3. The germline CDR1 and CDR2 sequences are GTSNPN and SVGIG (reference sequence). Trimming cost V 3 bases and J 2 bases; bases outside gene matches: 7. CDR3 in DNA: TGTGCCTGGAGAGCGGGGACTAGCGGGGGGGTAACCTACAATGAGCAGTTCTTC. As protein: CAWRAGTSGGVTYNEQFF.

The chain carries TRBV12-5 and TRBJ1-2; 9 nucleotides agree with TRBD1. This CDR3 has 18 residues. Unmatched junction bases numbered 16, after V lost 5 bases and J lost 3 bases. Germline V gene data show CDR1 as LGHNT and CDR2 as FRNRAP. The CDR3 protein is CASGQSTGGLVLDYGYTF. Written as DNA, the CDR3 is TGTGCTAGTGGTCAGTCGACAGGGGGTTTAGTTCTTGACTATGGCTACACCTTC. Combining the CDR3 with reference TRBV12-5 and TRBJ1-2 gives the whole variable domain DARVTQTPRHKVTEMGQEVTMRCQPILGHNTVFWYRQTMMQGLELLAYFRNRAPLDDSGMPKDRFSAEMPDATLATLKIQPSEPRDSAVYFCASGQSTGGLVLDYGYTFGSGTRLTVV.

The V and J genes are TRBV7-2 and TRBJ2-1; D gene unclear. Per germline, CDR1 SGHTA and CDR2 FQGNSA. Trimming shortened V by 1 base and J by 10 bases, and 14 bases separated the two germline ends. The CDR3 loop spans 14 amino acids. The CDR3 loop is CASSLGAYEVEQFF. The CDR3 DNA reads as TGTGCCAGCAGCTTAGGGGCCTATGAAGTAGAGCAGTTCTTC.

This chain connects TRBV9 to TRBJ1-1; weak D call: TRBD1 (5 bases). CDR1 and CDR2 (germline): SGDLS, YYNGEE. Trimming stripped 4 bases from V and 8 bases from J, with 18 bases between. This CDR3 spans 14 amino acids. Here the CDR3 reads CASSTTSEGIEAFF. DNA for the CDR3: TGTGCCAGCAGCACCACCTCAGAGGGGATAGAAGCTTTCTTT.

The chain has TRBV5-1 and TRBJ2-5, with D perhaps matching TRBD2 (5 bases). The CDR3 length is 15 residues. From germline, CDR1 is SGHRS and CDR2 YFSETQ. V gave up 2 bases and J gave up 2 bases, with 13 bases separating them. The DNA of the CDR3 is TGCGCCAGCAGCTTCGCCCAGCCGGGACAAGAGACCCAGTACTTC. It is translated as CASSFAQPGQETQYF.

The chain carries TRBV30 and TRBJ1-1; D is unclear. Trimming took 1 base from V and 4 from J, leaving 16 bases between them. The CDR3 totals 15 residues. Germline assignment: CDR1 GTSNPN and CDR2 SVGIG (reference sequence). The CDR3 sequence: CAWSGLGGKGTEAFF. CDR3 bases: TGTGCCTGGAGTGGCCTCGGAGGGAAGGGCACTGAAGCTTTCTTT.